Below, one T cell receptor beta chain is given with its context. These data are taken from a study of blood T cell repertoires in COVID-19. Original processing notes: It was from reference gene primer amplification that nucleated cell counts were estimated. Generated by immunoSEQ multiplex PCR, the TCRdb table keeps only in-frame clones and is missing some. V, J and clone size are those of that table, while D and trimming were read from the DNA. The top ten clones hold under 2.5% of a sample with a few hundred thousand clones, 80% to 90% of them seen once. Unmatched junction bases numbered 16, after V lost 5 bases and J lost 1 base. The CDR3 has 18 residues. The germline V gene encodes CDR1 PRHDT and CDR2 FYEKMQ (reference sequence).

The chain recombines TRBV13 with TRBJ1-1; 7 positions match TRBD1. The clonotype was recovered from a man between 25 and 39 years old who had recovered from COVID-19. Sequencing was done on a sample of PBMCs or T cells enriched from blood (not recorded which). The DNA of the CDR3 is TGTGCCAGCAGCCCCGAGGGGCAGGGGGTATTTTGGAACACTGAAGCTTTCTTT. This encodes CASSPEGQGVFWNTEAFF.